Given below is one T cell receptor beta chain in context. Its antigen is not known. Germline CDR1 PRHDT, CDR2 FYEKMQ (reference sequence). V gave up 1 base and J gave up 5 bases, with 13 bases separating them. The CDR3 is 15 residues long. RNA totalling about 0.45 to 1 ug underwent reverse transcription with random hexamers. TCR beta CDR3 was amplified by immunoSEQ covering 54 Vbeta and 13 Jbeta. A single record per CDR3 protein comes from TCRdb applying MiXCR to the immunoSEQ multiplex PCR reads. The sample has about 280,000 distinct CDR3 sequences; around 83% are singletons. This entry belongs to a study of CD8 T cells in Susac syndrome. Study-level points and caveats: The study recognized that its TCR sequencing and HLA analysis covered a relatively small number of individuals.

CD8+ and CD4+ T cells from blood underwent TCR beta sequencing. Both CD4+ and CD8+ T cells were negatively isolated, and TEMRA cells underwent FACS enrichment. The receptor comes from a human donor with multiple sclerosis. The genes are TRBV13 and TRBJ2-3, with no clear D. Sequenced sample: CD8+ T cells from PBMCs. The CDR3 DNA sequence: TGTGCCAGCAGCTTAGCGGCCAATCAGAAAGATACGCAGTATTTT. Translation gives CASSLAANQKDTQYF.